These 10 T cell receptor beta chains were sequenced from one sample in a study of T cells in Graves' hyperthyroidism and ophthalmopathy. Using RNA transcripts as the source, TCR beta CDR3 regions were amplified. RT-PCR in the first round (using the HTBI primer set) targeted the TCR CDR3. TCRdb reprocessed the multiplex PCR reads via MiXCR and lists one record per CDR3 protein. Of 500,000 to 650,000 distinct CDR3 sequences listed, nearly 20% are singletons. The sample taken for sequencing was blood. These receptors were obtained from a man aged 35 to 55 with Graves' ophthalmopathy.

This clonotype was counted only a few times. V is TRBV7-2 and J is TRBJ1-1; D is perhaps TRBD1 (5 bases). CDR1 and CDR2 from the germline V gene are SGHTA and FQGNSA. The CDR3 is 14 residues long. V was cut by 2 bases and J by 4 bases, with 11 bases left in between. CDR3 in amino acids: CASSLSGAGTEAFF. The CDR3 DNA is TGTGCCAGCAGCTTATCTGGGGCGGGCACTGAAGCTTTCTTT.

The chain links TRBV30 to TRBJ2-7, with 7 bases aligning to TRBD1. Germline-derived CDR1 and CDR2 are GTSNPN and SVGIG (reference sequence). The ends lost 3 bases at V and 2 bases at J; junction bases unmatched: 7. The CDR3 runs to 14 residues. CDR3 DNA sequence: TGTGCCTGGAGAAATAAGGGGGCCCCCTACGAGCAGTACTTC. It is translated as CAWRNKGAPYEQYF.

The gene calls are TRBV3-1 and TRBJ1-2; TRBD1 aligns across 7 bases. Looked up from germline, CDR1 is LGHDT and CDR2 is YNNKEL (reference sequence). The CDR3 contains 16 residues. V was pared by 3 bases and J by 0 bases, with 7 bases of the junction left unmatched. The CDR3 region is CASSQTLGQTNYGYTF. The CDR3, as DNA: TGTGCCAGCAGCCAGACGCTGGGACAGACTAACTATGGCTACACCTTC.

This clonotype was recorded many times. The CDR3 region is CASSQAPGQTYEQYF. CDR3 in DNA: TGTGCCAGCAGCCAGGCCCCGGGACAGACCTACGAGCAGTACTTC. This rearrangement joins TRBV3-1 to TRBJ2-7; 7 nucleotides match TRBD1. The CDR3 sequence is 15 residues long. The germline V gene has CDR1 LGHDT and CDR2 YNNKEL (reference sequence). J gave up 2 bases and V 3 bases, and 7 bases lay outside the gene matches.

The chain is built from TRBV4-1 and TRBJ2-1; D gene uncertain. The germline V gene has CDR1 MGHRA and CDR2 YSYEKL. CDR3 length equals 13 residues. V gave up 4 bases and J gave up 8 bases, with 12 bases separating them. CDR3 residues: CASSLRLRDEQFF. The CDR3 region has the DNA TGCGCCAGCAGCCTTCGTCTACGGGATGAGCAGTTCTTC.

This clonotype was observed many times. The V call is TRBV20-1, the J call TRBJ2-7; D tentatively fits TRBD1 or TRBD2 (5 bases each). The length of the CDR3 is 15 residues. CDR1 is DFQATT, CDR2 SNEGSKA, per germline (reference sequence). Trimming shortened V by 3 bases and J by 2 bases, and 17 bases separated the two germline ends. CDR3 bases: TGCAGTGCTAGGCACCTCCGGGACCGCACCTACGAGCAGTACTTC. It codes for CSARHLRDRTYEQYF.

This chain joins TRBV11-2 and TRBJ1-1; D not resolved. The CDR3 is 12 amino acids. CDR1 SGHAT and CDR2 FQNNGV come from the germline V gene. Trimming shortened V by 6 bases and J by 0 bases, and 5 bases separated the two germline ends. The DNA for the CDR3 is TGTGCCAGCAGAAAAATGAACACTGAAGCTTTCTTT. Translating it yields CASRKMNTEAFF.

This clonotype was found a few times. The rearrangement uses TRBV27 and TRBJ2-3; 12 positions match TRBD2. Trimming removed 6 bases from V and 5 bases from J; junction bases left unmatched: 6. There are 15 residues in the CDR3. Germline V lookup: CDR1 MNHEY, CDR2 SMNVEV (reference sequence). The CDR3 reads CASRLAGGPVDTQYF. The CDR3 nucleotides are TGTGCCAGCAGGCTAGCGGGAGGGCCTGTAGATACGCAGTATTTT.

The V and J genes are TRBV28 and TRBJ1-3, with D unresolved. CDR3 size: 15 residues. V lost 3 bases and J 0 bases, leaving 9 bases between the germline ends. Germline assignment: CDR1 MDHEN and CDR2 SYDVKM. The CDR3 bases are TGTGCCAGCAGTTTGGCCGACATCTCTGGAAACACCATATATTTT. The encoded protein is CASSLADISGNTIYF.

J is TRBJ2-2 and V is TRBV30; tentative D call: TRBD1 (6 bases). Germline loops: CDR1 GTSNPN, CDR2 SVGIG (reference sequence). Trimming took 2 bases from V and 4 from J, leaving 8 bases between them. This CDR3 has 13 residues. CDR3 sequence reads: CAWSTRGTGELFF. The CDR3, as DNA: TGTGCCTGGAGTACCAGGGGCACCGGGGAGCTGTTTTTT.